A selection of T cell receptor beta chains follows, all from one sample in a study of CD8 T cells in Susac syndrome. TCRdb re-called the immunoSEQ multiplex PCR reads through MiXCR, storing one row per CDR3 protein. The table records about 250,000 distinct CDR3 sequences, 93% of them present only once. Sequenced input: CD4+ T cells from PBMCs. The receptors originated from a human donor with multiple sclerosis. CDR3s include the opening cysteine and the closing phenylalanine or tryptophan. A D gene is named only where the DNA matches it firmly. A row's size may be missing; if present it is once, few, many or a size class.

j_gene: TRBJ1-1
d_gene: -
v_gene: TRBV30
abundance: -
CDR3nt: TGTGCCTGGCGAACAGGGTTCACTGAAGCTTTCTTT
CDR3aa: CAWRTGFTEAFF

j_gene: TRBJ1-1
d_gene: -
v_gene: TRBV6-1
abundance: -
CDR3nt: TGTGCCAGCCAGAGGCAGGGCCTGAACACTGAAGCTTTCTTT
CDR3aa: CASQRQGLNTEAFF

j_gene: TRBJ1-1
d_gene: -
v_gene: TRBV2
abundance: -
CDR3nt: TGTGCCAGCAGTGAATTGGTAGAAGACACTGAAGCTTTCTTT
CDR3aa: CASSELVEDTEAFF

j_gene: TRBJ2-5
d_gene: -
v_gene: TRBV3-1
abundance: -
CDR3nt: TGTGCCAGCAGCCAAGCGGGGCGAGAGGAAGAGACCCAGTACTTC
CDR3aa: CASSQAGREEETQYF

j_gene: TRBJ2-3
d_gene: -
v_gene: TRBV12-3/TRBV12-4
abundance: -
CDR3nt: TGTGCCAGCAGTATGACGTCTGATACGCAGTATTTT
CDR3aa: CASSMTSDTQYF

j_gene: TRBJ1-1
d_gene: -
v_gene: TRBV15
abundance: -
CDR3nt: TGTGCCACCAGCAGATGGGAGGTCCCAACTGAAGCTTTCTTT
CDR3aa: CATSRWEVPTEAFF

j_gene: TRBJ2-6
d_gene: TRBD1
v_gene: TRBV7-9
abundance: -
CDR3nt: TGTGCCAGCAGCCCGGGACAGGGGGCCAACGTCCTGACTTTC
CDR3aa: CASSPGQGANVLTF

j_gene: TRBJ2-1
d_gene: -
v_gene: TRBV9
abundance: once
CDR3nt: TGTGCCAGCAGCGCACCAGGGGGGCCCCATGAGCAGTTCTTC
CDR3aa: CASSAPGGPHEQFF

j_gene: TRBJ1-5
d_gene: TRBD1
v_gene: TRBV30
abundance: -
CDR3nt: TGTGCCTGGGGCGACAGGGTAAATCACCCCCAGCATTTT
CDR3aa: CAWGDRVNHPQHF

j_gene: TRBJ2-5
d_gene: TRBD2
v_gene: TRBV15
abundance: -
CDR3nt: TGTGCCACCAGCAGAGATCGGGCAACCGGGACTAGCGCCTCGTGGGGCGAGACCCAGTACTTC
CDR3aa: CATSRDRATGTSASWGETQYF

j_gene: TRBJ2-3
d_gene: -
v_gene: TRBV14
abundance: -
CDR3nt: TGTGCCAGCAGCCCGCTCAGGGGAGTCACAGATACGCAGTATTTT
CDR3aa: CASSPLRGVTDTQYF

j_gene: TRBJ2-2
d_gene: -
v_gene: TRBV15
abundance: once
CDR3nt: TGTGCCACCAGCAGGGCCCGAGGATTGAACACCGGGGAGCTGTTTTTT
CDR3aa: CATSRARGLNTGELFF

j_gene: TRBJ2-1
d_gene: TRBD1
v_gene: TRBV11-2
abundance: once
CDR3nt: TGTGCCAGCAGCCAAACCACAGGGGGGAATGAGCAGTTCTTC
CDR3aa: CASSQTTGGNEQFF

j_gene: TRBJ1-4
d_gene: TRBD1
v_gene: TRBV12-3/TRBV12-4
abundance: once
CDR3nt: TGTGCCAGCAGTTGGGACAGCTCGGGTGAAAAACTGTTTTTT
CDR3aa: CASSWDSSGEKLFF

j_gene: TRBJ1-2
d_gene: -
v_gene: TRBV19
abundance: once
CDR3nt: TGTGCCAGTAGTCCCCTTAGAGAGAGAAGCTATGGCTACACCTTC
CDR3aa: CASSPLRERSYGYTF

j_gene: TRBJ2-5
d_gene: TRBD1
v_gene: TRBV10-3
abundance: -
CDR3nt: TGTGCCATCAGTGAGGGCCCGGGACAGGGGAAAGAGACCCAGTACTTC
CDR3aa: CAISEGPGQGKETQYF

j_gene: TRBJ2-3
d_gene: -
v_gene: TRBV3-1
abundance: -
CDR3nt: TGTGCCAGCAGCTCACGACTAGGCCTCCGCACAGATACGCAGTATTTT
CDR3aa: CASSSRLGLRTDTQYF

j_gene: TRBJ1-3
d_gene: -
v_gene: TRBV30
abundance: once
CDR3nt: TGTGCCTGGACTACAGGAAGCTCTGGAAACACCATATATTTT
CDR3aa: CAWTTGSSGNTIYF

j_gene: TRBJ2-4
d_gene: -
v_gene: TRBV27
abundance: -
CDR3nt: TGTGCCAGCAGTTTGGGATTTGGGAGCGACATTCAGTACTTC
CDR3aa: CASSLGFGSDIQYF

j_gene: TRBJ2-5
d_gene: -
v_gene: TRBV5-1
abundance: -
CDR3nt: TGCGCCAGCAGCTTGGCCGGGGGGCCGGGGGAGACCCAGTACTTC
CDR3aa: CASSLAGGPGETQYF

j_gene: TRBJ1-1
d_gene: -
v_gene: TRBV19
abundance: -
CDR3nt: TGTGCCAGTAGTCCCAGGTTAGGTTGGAACACTGAAGCTTTCTTT
CDR3aa: CASSPRLGWNTEAFF

j_gene: TRBJ2-1
d_gene: -
v_gene: TRBV11-2
abundance: -
CDR3nt: TGTGCCAGCAGCTTAGGGAGTCAGGTTCCTGGGTTCTTC
CDR3aa: CASSLGSQVPGFF

j_gene: TRBJ1-3
d_gene: -
v_gene: TRBV10-3
abundance: -
CDR3nt: TGTGCCATCAGCGACAGTAGTTCTGGAAACACCATATATTTT
CDR3aa: CAISDSSSGNTIYF

j_gene: TRBJ2-3
d_gene: TRBD2
v_gene: TRBV27
abundance: -
CDR3nt: TGTGCCAGCAGTTTAACCGTGGCTAGCGGTCCCACTTTT
CDR3aa: CASSLTVASGPTF

j_gene: TRBJ1-3
d_gene: -
v_gene: TRBV3-1
abundance: -
CDR3nt: TGTGCCAGCAGCCAAGATCGACGCCCGGGAAACACCATATATTTT
CDR3aa: CASSQDRRPGNTIYF

j_gene: TRBJ2-6
d_gene: TRBD2
v_gene: TRBV7-3
abundance: -
CDR3nt: TGTGCCAGCAGCTCCGGGACTAGCGGGAGGCTCTCTGGGGCCAACGTCCTGACTTTC
CDR3aa: CASSSGTSGRLSGANVLTF

j_gene: TRBJ1-3
d_gene: -
v_gene: TRBV19
abundance: -
CDR3nt: TGTGCCAGTAAGCGAGAGCGCTACTCTGGAAACACCATATATTTT
CDR3aa: CASKRERYSGNTIYF

j_gene: TRBJ1-6
d_gene: TRBD1
v_gene: TRBV7-3
abundance: -
CDR3nt: TGTGCCAGCAGCTTAACAGGCCAGGGGGGTAATTCACCCCTCCACTTT
CDR3aa: CASSLTGQGGNSPLHF

j_gene: TRBJ1-1
d_gene: -
v_gene: TRBV5-4
abundance: -
CDR3nt: TGTGCCAGCAGCCGTGAATTGAACACTGAAGCTTTCTTT
CDR3aa: CASSRELNTEAFF

j_gene: TRBJ2-3
d_gene: -
v_gene: TRBV29-1
abundance: once
CDR3nt: TGCAGCGTTGTAACCAGCAGCACAGATACGCAGTATTTT
CDR3aa: CSVVTSSTDTQYF

j_gene: TRBJ1-1
d_gene: -
v_gene: TRBV5-1
abundance: -
CDR3nt: TGCGCCAGCAGCGCGGGGGCCATGGTGGCCGGGACTGAAGCTTTCTTT
CDR3aa: CASSAGAMVAGTEAFF

j_gene: TRBJ2-7
d_gene: -
v_gene: TRBV7-2
abundance: once
CDR3nt: TGTGCCAGCAGACCGGGACCGCCGTCCTACGAGCAGTACTTC
CDR3aa: CASRPGPPSYEQYF

j_gene: TRBJ1-1
d_gene: -
v_gene: TRBV7-9
abundance: -
CDR3nt: TGTGCCAGCAGCTTAGGCTGGGGCGGAGGTGAAGCTTTCTTT
CDR3aa: CASSLGWGGGEAFF

j_gene: TRBJ2-5
d_gene: TRBD2
v_gene: TRBV10-3
abundance: -
CDR3nt: TGTGCCATCAGTGTTTCGAGCGGGGGTTCCCAAGAGACCCAGTACTTC
CDR3aa: CAISVSSGGSQETQYF

j_gene: TRBJ2-5
d_gene: TRBD2
v_gene: TRBV11-1
abundance: once
CDR3nt: TGTGCCAGCAGCTTCACAGGACTAGCGGGACAAGAGACCCAGTACTTC
CDR3aa: CASSFTGLAGQETQYF

j_gene: TRBJ2-1
d_gene: -
v_gene: TRBV30
abundance: -
CDR3nt: TGTGCCTGGAGTTGGAATGAGCAGTTCTTC
CDR3aa: CAWSWNEQFF

j_gene: TRBJ2-5
d_gene: TRBD1
v_gene: TRBV6-4
abundance: -
CDR3nt: TGTGCCAGCAGTCTGAACAGGGGGGAGACCCAGTACTTC
CDR3aa: CASSLNRGETQYF

j_gene: TRBJ1-3
d_gene: -
v_gene: TRBV20-1
abundance: -
CDR3nt: TGCAGTGCTAGAGATATGAAGGGCACTGGAAACACCATATATTTT
CDR3aa: CSARDMKGTGNTIYF

j_gene: TRBJ1-5
d_gene: -
v_gene: TRBV5-1
abundance: -
CDR3nt: TGCGCCAGCAGCTTGATGCAAGGCCAGCCCCAGCATTTT
CDR3aa: CASSLMQGQPQHF

j_gene: TRBJ2-5
d_gene: TRBD1
v_gene: TRBV7-9
abundance: -
CDR3nt: TGTGCCAGCAGCCCCATTTCGGACAGGGGGCGAGAGACCCAGTACTTC
CDR3aa: CASSPISDRGRETQYF

j_gene: TRBJ1-1
d_gene: -
v_gene: TRBV6-1
abundance: -
CDR3nt: TGTGCCAGCAGTGCTCGACCAAATCTCCTGAACACTGAAGCTTTCTTT
CDR3aa: CASSARPNLLNTEAFF

j_gene: TRBJ1-1
d_gene: -
v_gene: TRBV2
abundance: -
CDR3nt: TGTGCCAGCAGCGAGCAGGGACCTACCCCCGGGGCTTTCTTT
CDR3aa: CASSEQGPTPGAFF

j_gene: TRBJ2-3
d_gene: -
v_gene: TRBV9
abundance: -
CDR3nt: TGTGCCAGCAGCGCCCAAGGACTTAGCACAGATACGCAGTATTTT
CDR3aa: CASSAQGLSTDTQYF

j_gene: TRBJ2-2
d_gene: TRBD2
v_gene: TRBV6-5
abundance: -
CDR3nt: TGTGCCAGCAGTTATGAGCGGGGGGGATACACCGGGGAGCTGTTTTTT
CDR3aa: CASSYERGGYTGELFF

j_gene: TRBJ2-5
d_gene: -
v_gene: TRBV5-1
abundance: -
CDR3nt: TGCGCCAGCAGCTTGGCCTGGGGCTCGGAAGAGACCCAGTACTTC
CDR3aa: CASSLAWGSEETQYF

j_gene: TRBJ2-7
d_gene: -
v_gene: TRBV7-8
abundance: -
CDR3nt: TGTGCCAGCAGCTCGCCGGGACCCCCCCACGAGCAGTACTTC
CDR3aa: CASSSPGPPHEQYF

j_gene: TRBJ2-4
d_gene: -
v_gene: TRBV7-3
abundance: -
CDR3nt: TGTGCCAGCAGATCCGGGGGGCTAGCCAAAAACATTCAGTACTTC
CDR3aa: CASRSGGLAKNIQYF

j_gene: TRBJ2-5
d_gene: -
v_gene: TRBV9
abundance: -
CDR3nt: TGTGCCAGCAGCCGGGTAGAAGAGACCCAGTACTTC
CDR3aa: CASSRVEETQYF

j_gene: TRBJ1-1
d_gene: -
v_gene: TRBV20-1
abundance: -
CDR3nt: TGCAGTGCTAGAGTAGGTCAGGTGAACACTGAAGCTTTCTTT
CDR3aa: CSARVGQVNTEAFF

j_gene: TRBJ2-3
d_gene: -
v_gene: TRBV9
abundance: -
CDR3nt: TGTGCCAGCAGCGTAGAGCCGATACCCGGGGATACGCAGTATTTT
CDR3aa: CASSVEPIPGDTQYF

j_gene: TRBJ2-2
d_gene: -
v_gene: TRBV11-2
abundance: -
CDR3nt: TGTGCCAGCAGCTTAGTGTCCCACACCGGGGAGCTGTTTTTT
CDR3aa: CASSLVSHTGELFF

j_gene: TRBJ2-5
d_gene: TRBD2
v_gene: TRBV7-2
abundance: -
CDR3nt: TGTGCCAGCAGCTCCGGACTAGCGGGAGGTCAAGAGACCCAGTACTTC
CDR3aa: CASSSGLAGGQETQYF

j_gene: TRBJ2-2
d_gene: TRBD1
v_gene: TRBV5-1
abundance: -
CDR3nt: TGCGCCAGCAGCTTGGCGTCAGGGGGCAACACCGGGGAGCTGTTTTTT
CDR3aa: CASSLASGGNTGELFF

j_gene: TRBJ2-7
d_gene: TRBD2
v_gene: TRBV5-8
abundance: -
CDR3nt: TGTGCCAGCAGCCCGGCGGGGGGATTGTACGAGCAGTACTTC
CDR3aa: CASSPAGGLYEQYF

j_gene: TRBJ2-2
d_gene: TRBD2
v_gene: TRBV3-1
abundance: -
CDR3nt: TGTGCCAGCAGCCAAGCTCTCCGACTAGCGGGAGTTCGTTTAGTGGCCGGGGAGCTGTTTTTT
CDR3aa: CASSQALRLAGVRLVAGELFF

j_gene: TRBJ2-1
d_gene: TRBD1
v_gene: TRBV5-1
abundance: -
CDR3nt: TGCGCCAGCAGCTTGGGACAGGGGGTCCACAATGAGCAGTTCTTC
CDR3aa: CASSLGQGVHNEQFF